This entry is about one T cell receptor beta chain. This specimen belongs to a study of blood T cell repertoires in COVID-19. Sequencing was performed with immunoSEQ multiplex PCR; in TCRdb, only in-frame clones are kept and a portion is missing. Altogether about 140,000 clones are present, around four fifths being singletons, with the ten largest covering approximately 4.1%. The germline V gene encodes CDR1 SNHLY and CDR2 FYNNEI. The ends were cut back, 0 bases at V and 4 bases at J, with 13 bases in the middle. This CDR3 contains 16 residues. This clonotype was sampled from a woman over 75 with acute or convalescent COVID-19. Input material: peripheral blood. V is TRBV2 and J is TRBJ1-3; D gene uncertain. The CDR3 region is CASSEARWAEGNTIYF. The CDR3 nucleotides read TGTGCCAGCAGTGAAGCGCGTTGGGCAGAAGGAAACACCATATATTTT.